This record covers a single TCR beta chain. Antigen unknown. The sample is drawn from a study of blood T cells in healthy people across ages. Study results and caveats: It was the long-lived donors that had more naive CD4+ cells and higher diversity than aged donors. In older individuals, TCR beta diversity per million T cells was lower, falling roughly linearly with age.

Per germline, CDR1 DFQATT and CDR2 SNEGSKA (reference sequence). V dropped 4 bases and J dropped 5; count of bases not matched to a gene: 7. This CDR3 comprises 15 residues. Russia was home to the donors, healthy Caucasian individuals aged roughly 6 to 95. The second PCR ran about 6 to 12 cycles with a sample-barcoded 5' primer and J-beta primers. Paired-end reads containing CDR3 totaled no fewer than 2.5 million for each sample. Each CDR3 protein gets one entry after TCRdb re-called the 5' RACE reads with MiXCR. Of approximately 600,000 distinct CDR3 sequences listed, roughly 58% are singletons. Sample: blood. The receptor's source is a man in his fifties or sixties in good health. The gene calls are TRBV20-1 and TRBJ2-5; TRBD2 matches 13 bases. The CDR3 region is CSAILAGGPEETQYF. The CDR3 nucleotides are TGCAGTGCTATACTAGCGGGGGGGCCGGAGGAGACCCAGTACTTC.